The T cell receptor beta chain described here comes from a study of blood T cells in healthy people across ages. Then a second PCR, running roughly 7 to 11 cycles, was carried out with a sample-barcoded 5' primer and a J-beta primer mix. One entry per CDR3 protein results from TCRdb running MiXCR on the 5' RACE reads. The sample shows under 2,000,000 distinct CDR3 sequences, roughly 52% of them seen only once. This clonotype occurred once. Its matching antigen is unknown. Study-wide findings and caveats: There was a strong correlation between TCR beta diversity and naive T cell percentage. Both naive CD4+ cell counts and diversity were greater in long-lived donors than in aged donors. Age advanced and TCR beta diversity per million T cells fell, roughly linearly.

V shed 5 bases and J shed 0 bases, with 14 bases lying between them. CDR3 length: 14 amino acids. Germline V gene data show CDR1 as DFQATT and CDR2 as SNEGSKA (reference sequence). This receptor was identified in a woman aged 40 to 50 in good health. Input material: blood. The V and J genes are TRBV20-1 and TRBJ2-7; TRBD1 is a possible D gene (6 bases). CDR3: CSARRYRDSYEQYF. For the CDR3, the DNA is TGCAGTGCTCGCCGGTACAGGGACTCCTACGAGCAGTACTTC.